The 9 T cell receptor beta chains presented below share a single source sample, sequenced in a study of T cells in localized non-small cell lung cancer. Using immunoSEQ multiplex PCR, the repertoire was profiled, and TCRdb retains in-frame clones only, with some absent. This table holds 31,000 or so clones, approximately 90% found once. The source was peripheral blood, collected before any cancer treatment. The receptors shown here come from a woman aged 35-75 years with stage I lung adenocarcinoma.

J is TRBJ1-1 and V is TRBV10-2; no definite D call. V dropped 3 bases and J dropped 5 bases, with 1 base sitting between them. Germline CDR1 WSHSY, CDR2 SAAADI. The CDR3 is 10 residues long. The DNA of the CDR3 is TGCGCCAGCAGTGATACTGAAGCTTTCTTT. Translated, it gives CASSDTEAFF.

The J gene is TRBJ2-1, the V gene TRBV5-4, with 9 bases matching TRBD1. The length of the CDR3 is 13 residues. Germline values: CDR1 SGHNT, CDR2 YYREEE (reference sequence). J gave up 10 bases and V 1 base, and 3 bases lay outside the gene matches. CDR3 amino acids: CASSLTGGNEQFF. The DNA of the CDR3 is TGTGCCAGCAGCTTGACAGGGGGCAACGAGCAGTTCTTC.

The V call is TRBV4-3, the J call TRBJ1-1; possibly TRBD1 for D (6 bases). Germline-derived CDR1 and CDR2 are LGHNA and YSLEER. The CDR3 loop spans 18 amino acids. V was shortened by 0 bases and J by 3 bases, with 20 bases between the two germline ends. CDR3 coding DNA: TGCGCCAGCAGCCAAGATGGGGGCCGTCAGGGCCCGGACACTGAAGCTTTCTTT. This sequence encodes CASSQDGGRQGPDTEAFF.

The rearrangement links TRBV5-8 to TRBJ2-4, with D perhaps matching TRBD1 (5 bases). Germline CDR1 SGHTS, CDR2 YDEGEE. V lost 0 bases and J 5 bases, leaving 15 bases between the germline ends. The CDR3 sequence is 16 residues long. CDR3: CASSLASRQGENIQYF. As DNA, the CDR3 is TGTGCCAGCAGCTTGGCCTCAAGGCAGGGCGAAAACATTCAGTACTTC.

The rearrangement uses TRBV5-1 and TRBJ2-7; possibly TRBD2 for D (7 bases). Deletions cut 0 bases from V and 7 bases from J, with 11 bases between. The CDR3 sequence is 13 residues long. Germline CDR1 is SGHRS and CDR2 is YFSETQ. CDR3 in amino acids: CASSLAGGQEQYF. DNA for the CDR3: TGCGCCAGCAGCTTGGCCGGGGGGCAAGAGCAGTACTTC.

This clone has more than one count but fewer than ten. This rearrangement joins TRBV30 to TRBJ1-1; possibly TRBD1 for D (6 bases). CDR1 GTSNPN and CDR2 SVGIG come from the germline V gene (reference sequence). The CDR3 covers 14 residues. V shed 3 bases and J shed 4 bases, with 15 bases lying between them. The DNA for the CDR3 is TGTGCCTGGAGCGGTACGACAGGCCGCACTGAAGCTTTCTTT. Its translation: CAWSGTTGRTEAFF.

The V and J genes are TRBV5-4 and TRBJ2-1; 9 bases match TRBD1. Germline V gives CDR1 SGHNT, CDR2 YYREEE (reference sequence). The V and J ends lost 0 bases and 7 bases, in that order; junction bases with no gene match: 5. The CDR3 length is 15 residues. The CDR3: CASSLGDRVRNEQFF. CDR3 in DNA: TGTGCCAGCAGCTTGGGGGACAGGGTACGGAATGAGCAGTTCTTC.

This clone occurred once. The chain combines TRBV11-2 with TRBJ2-7; 7 bases are a match to TRBD2. CDR1 and CDR2 (germline): SGHAT, FQNNGV. This CDR3 has 17 amino acids. After removal of 0 bases from V and 2 bases from J, the junction contained 10 bases not matched to a gene. This chain's CDR3 is CASSLELLGGSPYEQYF. In nucleotides, the CDR3 is TGTGCCAGCAGCTTAGAGTTGCTTGGCGGGAGTCCCTACGAGCAGTACTTC.

The gene calls are TRBV27 and TRBJ1-1, with TRBD1 matching over 10 bases. The CDR3 is 15 amino acids. V was clipped by 6 bases and J by 7 bases; unmatched bases: 11. Germline loops: CDR1 MNHEY, CDR2 SMNVEV (reference sequence). CDR3 DNA sequence: TGTGCCAGCAGCAAACTAATCCGGGACAGGGGTGAAGCTTTCTTT. It encodes CASSKLIRDRGEAFF.